This note documents a single T cell receptor (beta chain) sequence. No antigen is known for it. Per CD8+ T cell subset, triplicate sorts of 300,000 cells each were done. These data originate in a study of CXCR3-negative and CXCR3-positive naive CD8 T cells. General study results and limits: The study found more hydrophobic TRB CDR3s in CXCR3-positive naive cells than in CXCR3-negative naive cells. For memory CD8+ cells diversity was much lower, but both naive subsets had comparably high diversity.

The CDR3 extends over 16 amino acids. Looked up from germline, CDR1 is DFQATT and CDR2 is SNEGSKA (reference sequence). UMI-tagged TRB cDNA libraries were built via 5' RACE. TCRdb reprocessed the 5' RACE reads, keeping one entry per CDR3 protein, no DNA. This table holds about 130,000 distinct CDR3 sequences. This receptor was taken from a human donor in good health. Some clones in this sample may be carry-over from other donors' samples. The material sequenced was naive CXCR3- CD8+ T cells from blood. Sample subset: CD45RO-CCR7+CD27+CD95- naive CD8+ T cells lacking CXCR3 (TNR3-). V usage is TRBV20-1 and J usage is TRBJ2-1. CDR3 sequence: CSASVGQTFSYNEQFF.